One and the same sample provided the 7 T cell receptor beta chains below, sequenced in a study of OX40 agonist ivuxolimab in advanced cancers. TCRdb's table, derived via immunoSEQ multiplex PCR, lists solely in-frame clones and lacks some. The sample shows 9,500 to 15,000 clones, roughly 80% of them seen only once. Sample: CD4+ or CD8+ T cells sorted from blood, taken in a trial of the OX40 agonist ivuxolimab. Receptor source: an adult with an advanced solid tumor such as melanoma, head and neck, liver or kidney cancer.

V usage is TRBV9 and J usage is TRBJ1-2; perhaps TRBD1 as D (5 bases). CDR1 SGDLS and CDR2 YYNGEE come from the germline V gene. The CDR3 extends over 16 amino acids. V was trimmed by 4 bases and J by 5 bases, leaving 21 bases between them. The CDR3, as DNA: TGTGCCAGCAGCCCCGGGCAGGCCAACGAGGGGTATGGCTACACCTTC. It yields the protein CASSPGQANEGYGYTF.

This rearrangement joins TRBV11-2 to TRBJ2-1; perhaps TRBD1 as D (8 bases). Germline CDR1 is SGHAT and CDR2 is FQNNGV. Trimming removed 0 bases from V and 8 bases from J, with 23 bases in between. The CDR3 has 18 residues. Here the CDR3 reads CASSLDPTGGAEGDEQFF. The CDR3 bases are TGTGCCAGCAGCTTAGACCCAACAGGGGGGGCGGAGGGTGATGAGCAGTTCTTC.

This clone has more than one count but fewer than ten. At the DNA level, this CDR3 is encoded by other sequences in the same sample as well. This chain uses TRBV9 with TRBJ1-2; D ambiguous. Germline V gene lookup returns CDR1 SGDLS and CDR2 YYNGEE. Trimming cost V 0 bases and J 4 bases, with 7 bases left between them. This CDR3 has 13 residues. CDR3 DNA: TGTGCCAGCAGCGTAGACAGCTCCTATGGCTACACCTTC. Translated, it gives CASSVDSSYGYTF.

The chain is built from TRBV4-1 and TRBJ1-5; a possible D gene is TRBD1 (5 bases). Trimming took off 4 bases at V and 3 bases at J, with 13 bases between the two ends. Germline values: CDR1 MGHRA, CDR2 YSYEKL. The CDR3 consists of 15 residues. The CDR3 DNA sequence: TGCGCCAGCAGCCCCAGAGAGGGGTACAATCAGCCCCAGCATTTT. This gives the protein CASSPREGYNQPQHF.

V usage is TRBV10-3 and J usage is TRBJ2-7; D is undetermined. Germline lookup yields CDR1 ENHRY and CDR2 SYGVKD. CDR3 length: 11 amino acids. V dropped 7 bases and J dropped 0 bases, with 4 bases sitting between them. The CDR3 bases are TGTGCCATCACCGACTCCTACGAGCAGTACTTC. Its protein is CAITDSYEQYF.

The V and J genes are TRBV5-4 and TRBJ2-2; TRBD2 matches 13 bases. J was trimmed by 2 bases and V by 0 bases; bases with no gene match: 7. The CDR3 is 19 residues long. CDR1 and CDR2 from the germline V gene are SGHNT and YYREEE (reference sequence). The CDR3 DNA follows: TGTGCCAGCAGCTTGGATGTACTAGCGGGAGGGTTTAACACCGGGGAGCTGTTTTTT. This translates into CASSLDVLAGGFNTGELFF.

This clone showed up just once. The chain has TRBV19 and TRBJ2-7; D might be TRBD2 (6 bases). V shed 5 bases and J shed 0 bases, with 14 bases lying between them. The CDR3 spans 15 residues. Germline V gene sequence: CDR1 LNHDA, CDR2 SQIVND (reference sequence). CDR3: CASSASDYPSYEQYF. The DNA of the CDR3 is TGTGCCAGTAGTGCTTCGGACTACCCCTCCTACGAGCAGTACTTC. Supplemented by reference TRBV19 and TRBJ2-7, the full variable domain reads DGGITQSPKYLFRKEGQNVTLSCEQNLNHDAMYWYRQDPGQGLRLIYYSQIVNDFQKGDIAEGYSVSREKKESFPLTVTSAQKNPTAFYLCASSASDYPSYEQYFGPGTRLTVT.